The 21 T cell receptor beta chains reported below all come from one sample, sequenced in a study of blood T cell repertoires in COVID-19. TCRdb keeps only in-frame clones here, not all; method: immunoSEQ multiplex PCR. The table has over 90,000 clones, 90% seen once. The source material was peripheral blood. These receptors were collected from a man over 45 with acute or convalescent COVID-19.

The chain links TRBV9 to TRBJ2-7; TRBD1 aligns across 10 bases. The ends lost 0 bases at V and 5 bases at J; junction bases unmatched: 5. The CDR3 totals 15 residues. CDR1 and CDR2 (germline): SGDLS, YYNGEE. CDR3 DNA sequence: TGTGCCAGCAGCGTAGCGGGACAGGGGAGAAACGAGCAGTACTTC. Protein: CASSVAGQGRNEQYF.

The gene calls are TRBV19 and TRBJ1-1; 7 bases map to TRBD1. After removal of 5 bases from V and 4 bases from J, the junction contained 4 bases not matched to a gene. The CDR3 is 13 amino acids. The V gene's germline CDR1 is LNHDA and CDR2 SQIVND (reference sequence). CDR3 nucleotide sequence: TGTGCCAGTAGTTTTCAGGGGGGCACTGAAGCTTTCTTT. Protein sequence: CASSFQGGTEAFF.

This chain links TRBV11-2 with TRBJ2-2; D remains unclear. Per germline, CDR1 SGHAT and CDR2 FQNNGV. The CDR3 consists of 15 residues. Trimming left V 2 bases short and J 2 bases short, with 9 bases between. This chain's CDR3 is CASSLLRVNTGELFF. CDR3 coding DNA: TGTGCCAGCAGCTTACTCCGGGTTAACACCGGGGAGCTGTTTTTT.

This clone turned up a few times. This chain connects TRBV5-1 to TRBJ1-1; D unresolved. Germline V gives CDR1 SGHRS, CDR2 YFSETQ. Deletions cut 1 base from V and 4 bases from J, with 14 bases between. The CDR3 is made up of 15 amino acids. CDR3 region: CASSLFISGGTEAFF. As DNA, the CDR3 is TGCGCCAGCAGCTTGTTTATTTCCGGAGGCACTGAAGCTTTCTTT.

This sequence joins TRBV12-5 and TRBJ2-3; no firm D call. The germline V gene has CDR1 LGHNT and CDR2 FRNRAP. This CDR3 has 13 amino acids. Trimming removed 3 bases at V and 2 bases at J, with 6 bases between. The CDR3 DNA follows: TGTGCTAGTGGTTTACTCTTCACAGATACGCAGTATTTT. Encoded protein: CASGLLFTDTQYF.

The gene calls are TRBV19 and TRBJ1-2, with a tentative D call TRBD1 (6 bases). This CDR3 region has 15 residues. The V gene lost 1 base and the J gene lost 5 bases, with 14 bases spanning the gap. Germline CDR1 reads LNHDA; CDR2 reads SQIVND (reference sequence). CDR3 sequence (DNA): TGTGCCAGTAGTATAGTTGGGGGCTGGGAGTATGGCTACACCTTC. Residues: CASSIVGGWEYGYTF.

The V and J genes are TRBV18 and TRBJ2-7; 10 bases map to TRBD2. This CDR3 comprises 14 residues. Germline values: CDR1 KGHSH, CDR2 LQKENI. V lost 6 bases to trimming and J lost 6 bases; unmatched junction nucleotides: 8. The CDR3 DNA reads as TGTGCCAGCTCCCCGGGAGCGGGAGGGCGCGAGCAGTACTTC. It encodes CASSPGAGGREQYF.

The V and J genes are TRBV6-2 or TRBV6-3 and TRBJ2-7; TRBD2 matches at 10 bases. CDR1 and CDR2 (germline): MNHEY, SVGEGT. J was trimmed by 5 bases and V by 2 bases; bases with no gene match: 15. This CDR3 spans 18 amino acids. The CDR3 bases are TGTGCCAGCAGTTACATCTTCCTAGCGGGAGAAGTCGGTGACGAGCAGTACTTC. It encodes CASSYIFLAGEVGDEQYF.

J is TRBJ1-2 and V is TRBV29-1, with 9 nucleotides matching TRBD1. V lost 5 bases, J lost 5 bases, and 6 bases stayed unmatched. The CDR3 sequence is 13 residues long. Germline values: CDR1 SQVTM, CDR2 ANQGSEA. The CDR3, as DNA: TGCAGCGTTACTAGGACAGGGGAGTATGGCTACACCTTC. It is translated as CSVTRTGEYGYTF.

The chain has TRBV9 and TRBJ2-2, with D unclear. In germline, CDR1 is SGDLS, CDR2 YYNGEE. The V and J ends lost 0 bases and 4 bases respectively, with 13 bases between them. This CDR3 region has 16 residues. This CDR3 is CASSVGDSSGTGELFF. CDR3 nucleotide sequence: TGTGCCAGCAGCGTAGGCGACTCCTCGGGCACCGGGGAGCTGTTTTTT.

The J gene is TRBJ2-3, the V gene TRBV30, with TRBD1 as a possible D gene (5 bases). Deletions cut 0 bases from V and 2 bases from J, with 18 bases between. Germline CDR1 and CDR2: GTSNPN and SVGIG (reference sequence). The CDR3 is 17 residues long. The CDR3 here is CAWSVYTRGGLTDTQYF. CDR3 nucleotides: TGTGCCTGGAGTGTATATACAAGGGGCGGTCTCACAGATACGCAGTATTTT.

This chain uses TRBV18 with TRBJ2-7, with 9 bases matching TRBD2. Per germline, CDR1 KGHSH and CDR2 LQKENI. The CDR3 consists of 17 residues. V gave up 3 bases and J gave up 4 bases; unmatched junction bases: 13. The CDR3 coding sequence is TGTGCCAGCTCACCTCTGGCGGGAGGGCCGAAGAAGTACGAGCAGTACTTC. It specifies CASSPLAGGPKKYEQYF.

The rearrangement links TRBV29-1 to TRBJ2-2; D uncertain. The CDR3 extends over 14 amino acids. Trimming stripped 4 bases from V and 0 bases from J, with 9 bases between. Germline V lookup: CDR1 SQVTM, CDR2 ANQGSEA. The CDR3 bases are TGCAGCGTTGGTGAGCGCCCGAACACCGGGGAGCTGTTTTTT. Its translation: CSVGERPNTGELFF.

The chain links TRBV3-1 (or the pseudogene TRBV3-2) to TRBJ2-5, with 8 positions matching TRBD2. The germline V gene has CDR1 LGHDT and CDR2 YNNKEL (reference sequence). V lost 3 bases and J lost 0; bases outside the gene matches: 6. The length of the CDR3 is 16 residues. Here the CDR3 DNA reads TGTGCCAGCAGCCAGACACTAGCGGCATACCAAGAGACCCAGTACTTC. Translation: CASSQTLAAYQETQYF.

The V call is TRBV18, the J call TRBJ2-1; TRBD1 matches at 7 bases. The CDR3 contains 14 residues. Germline CDR1 is KGHSH and CDR2 is LQKENI. With V trimmed by 4 bases and J by 8 bases, 8 bases remained unmatched. The CDR3 DNA sequence: TGTGCCAGCTCACGAAGGGGGCAGACTGATGAGCAGTTCTTC. Residues: CASSRRGQTDEQFF.

The chain uses TRBV7-2 and TRBJ1-1; 8 bases are a match to TRBD1. Unmatched junction bases numbered 8, after V lost 5 bases and J lost 0 bases. CDR3 length: 16 amino acids. In germline, CDR1 is SGHTA, CDR2 FQGNSA. The CDR3 sequence is CASSAGQGFMNTEAFF. CDR3 DNA: TGTGCCAGCAGCGCCGGACAGGGCTTCATGAACACTGAAGCTTTCTTT. Filled out from reference TRBV7-2 and TRBJ1-1, the complete variable domain reads GAGVSQSPSNKVTEKGKDVELRCDPISGHTALYWYRQSLGQGLEFLIYFQGNSAPDKSGLPSDRFSAERTGGSVSTLTIQRTQQEDSAVYLCASSAGQGFMNTEAFFGQGTRLTVV.

The genes are TRBV7-9 and TRBJ2-3; D possibly corresponds to TRBD1 (5 bases). Germline loops: CDR1 SEHNR, CDR2 FQNEAQ (reference sequence). The CDR3 consists of 14 residues. The germline V and J ends were trimmed by 5 bases and 5 bases, with 14 bases remaining between them. CDR3 in DNA: TGTGCCAGCAGCGAACAGGCCCAGGGAGATACGCAGTATTTT. This codes for CASSEQAQGDTQYF.

V usage is TRBV11-3 and J usage is TRBJ2-3; 9 bases are shared with TRBD2. V dropped 1 base and J dropped 9; count of bases not matched to a gene: 2. This CDR3 region has 13 residues. Germline values: CDR1 SGHNT, CDR2 YENEEA. Here the CDR3 DNA reads TGTGCCAGCAGCTTAGTCCTAGCGGGGACGCAGTATTTT. This translates into CASSLVLAGTQYF. Together with reference TRBV11-3 and TRBJ2-3, the CDR3 gives the full variable domain: EAGVVQSPRYKIIEKKQPVAFWCNPISGHNTLYWYLQNLGQGPELLIRYENEEAVDDSQLPKDRFSAERLKGVDSTLKIQPAELGDSAVYLCASSLVLAGTQYFGPGTRLTVL.

The chain joins TRBV19 to TRBJ1-2; 7 bases align to TRBD1. Germline CDR1 reads LNHDA; CDR2 reads SQIVND (reference sequence). The V gene end was trimmed by 1 base and the J gene end by 4 bases; junction bases not matched to a gene: 3. The CDR3 is 14 amino acids. Here the CDR3 reads CASSIVTGIYGYTF. The CDR3 DNA is TGTGCCAGTAGTATAGTGACAGGGATCTATGGCTACACCTTC. The full variable domain, completed using reference TRBV19 and TRBJ1-2, is DGGITQSPKYLFRKEGQNVTLSCEQNLNHDAMYWYRQDPGQGLRLIYYSQIVNDFQKGDIAEGYSVSREKKESFPLTVTSAQKNPTAFYLCASSIVTGIYGYTFGSGTRLTVV.

The chain uses TRBV7-9 and TRBJ2-5; D unclear. V was cut by 5 bases and J by 4 bases, with 5 bases left in between. This CDR3 is built from 11 residues. Germline CDR1 reads SEHNR; CDR2 reads FQNEAQ (reference sequence). CDR3 amino acids: CASSPGETQYF. CDR3 nucleotide sequence: TGTGCCAGCAGCCCCGGAGAGACCCAGTACTTC.

The chain joins TRBV6-6 to TRBJ1-2, with 7 bases fitting TRBD1. This CDR3 contains 13 residues. The germline V gene encodes CDR1 MNHNY and CDR2 SVGAGI (reference sequence). J was trimmed by 1 base and V by 5 bases; bases with no gene match: 1. The CDR3 DNA reads TGTGCCAGCAGTGACAGGGTTAACTATGGCTACACCTTC. Protein product: CASSDRVNYGYTF.